The clone carrying this T cell receptor beta chain was detected a few times. Antigen specificity is unknown. Germline V CDR1 and CDR2: MNHNY, SVGAGI (reference sequence). This CDR3 comprises 17 residues. V lost 2 bases, J lost 6 bases, and 11 bases stayed unmatched. This entry comes from a study of T-cell memory formation after mild COVID-19. The study's findings and limits: A second wave of clones peaked on day 37, and their SARS-CoV-2 specificity went unconfirmed.

Each CDR3 protein gets one entry after TCRdb re-called the 5' RACE reads with MiXCR. The repertoire holds fewer than 500,000 distinct CDR3 sequences, with around a quarter as singletons. The sequenced sample was PBMCs or a T cell subset sorted from them (not recorded which). This rearrangement joins TRBV6-6 to TRBJ2-3; TRBD2 aligns across 10 bases. The source of this sequence is an adult woman who had mild COVID-19 (a few samples of this study predate the infection). Cell type and time point are not known. CDR3 nucleotide sequence: TGTGCCAGCAGTTACGACCCGGCTAGCGGGAGTCGGGATACGCAGTATTTT. This encodes CASSYDPASGSRDTQYF.